A single sample gave rise to the 19 T cell receptor beta chains below, sequenced in a study of tumor-infiltrating lymphocytes in primary liver carcinoma. Priming with a constant-region primer yielded TCR beta cDNA from roughly 490 ng total RNA. ARM-PCR was slightly modified, and three nested multiplex PCR rounds with it gave rise to the TCR beta libraries. With TRBV1-TRBV30 forward primers and a C-beta reverse primer, the first two PCR rounds were run for approximately 10 cycles each. TCRdb analysed the multiplex PCR reads with MiXCR anew, one entry per CDR3 protein. The top ten hold around 30% of the sample, which has about 78,000 distinct CDR3 sequences, roughly three quarters seen once. Both RNA and DNA were isolated together from about 20-30 mg of bulk tissue that had not been sorted. Specimen: liver tumor tissue from sampling region 4. Subset specified: tumor region T4, right-lateral pole. The receptor set was obtained from a man aged 40-55 years with primary liver carcinoma and hepatitis B virus infection.

This clonotype was seen repeatedly, ten times or more. The V and J genes are TRBV6-4 and TRBJ2-3; the match to TRBD2 covers 9 bases. The CDR3 sequence is 15 residues long. J lost 4 bases, V lost 5 bases, and 7 bases had no gene match. The germline V gene encodes CDR1 MRHNA and CDR2 SNTAGT. CDR3 nucleotide sequence: TGTGCCAGCAGTTATCAGGCGGGAGGGCCAGATACGCAGTATTTT. Amino acid sequence: CASSYQAGGPDTQYF.

A note on this clonotype: A read error is likely, as this CDR3 ends without the conserved phenylalanine or tryptophan. The genes are TRBV12-3 or TRBV12-4 and TRBJ2-1; 7 bases map to TRBD1. The CDR3 totals 15 residues. The CDR3: CAGSYSRGNYNEQFL. The CDR3 DNA reads as TGTGCCGGCAGTTATAGCAGGGGGAACTACAATGAGCAGTTCTTA.

This clonotype occurred many times. J is TRBJ2-2 and V is TRBV12-3 or TRBV12-4; 7 bases line up with TRBD2. The CDR3 runs 15 residues. The ends lost 6 bases at V and 3 bases at J; junction bases unmatched: 7. CDR3 sequence: CASSRSGTDTGELFF. In DNA form, the CDR3 reads TGTGCCAGCAGCCGAAGCGGGACTGACACCGGGGAGCTGTTTTTT.

As to this clonotype: A much bigger clone sits one base away, suggesting this may be a read error. The V call is TRBV28, the J call TRBJ1-1; 7 bases are shared with TRBD1. CDR1 and CDR2 from the germline V gene are MDHEN and SYDVKM. The CDR3 is made up of 14 amino acids. The DNA for the CDR3 is TGTGCCAGTCTCTCTGGACAGGATAACACTGAAGCTTCCTTT. This gives the protein CASLSGQDNTEASF.

There are a few counts of this clonotype. A read error is possible here, since a much larger clone lies one base away. The gene calls are TRBV28 and TRBJ2-1, with 12 bases matching TRBD1. After removal of 5 bases from V and 7 bases from J, the junction contained 9 bases not matched to a gene. The germline CDR1 and CDR2 sequences are MDHEN and SYDVKM. CDR3 size: 16 residues. This CDR3 reads CASSTPGQGATNEQFF. The CDR3 DNA follows: TGTGCCAGCAGTACCCCGGGACAGGGGGCGACTAATGAGCAGTTCTTC.

This clonotype was detected ten times or more. The rearrangement joins TRBV5-6 to TRBJ1-2, with 7 bases aligning to TRBD1. Losses at the gene ends were 5 bases for V and 4 bases for J; bases not matched to a gene: 17. The germline gives CDR1 SGHDT, CDR2 YYEEEE. This CDR3 is 17 amino acids long. The CDR3 reads CASSLATGTETLYGYTF. CDR3 in DNA: TGTGCCAGCAGTCTGGCGACAGGGACAGAAACTCTCTATGGCTACACCTTC.

As to this clonotype: One junction end does not reproduce the germline sequence, and a read error may be involved. The chain carries TRBV12-3 or TRBV12-4 and TRBJ1-5; D call uncertain. The CDR3 length is 12 residues. CDR3: CVGSSEYQLQHF. The CDR3 DNA sequence: TGTGTCGGCAGTTCCGAATATCAGCTCCAGCATTTT.

Regarding this clonotype: An end of the junction differs from the germline gene, which may be a read error. The chain uses TRBV15 and TRBJ2-2; D is perhaps TRBD1 (6 bases). Looked up from germline, CDR1 is LNHNV and CDR2 is YYDKDF (reference sequence). The CDR3 is 18 residues long. CDR3 bases: TGTGACACCAGCAGAGATTCTGTGACGACAGGAGTCACCGGGGAACTGTTTTTT. Its translation: CDTSRDSVTTGVTGELFF.

This clonotype has at least ten counts. The CDR3 DNA sequence: TGTGCCAGCAGTCCCAGGAGGGACATTCAGTACTTC. Its protein product is CASSPRRDIQYF. The chain is built from TRBV12-3 or TRBV12-4 and TRBJ2-4; maybe TRBD2 (6 bases). V was shortened by 5 bases and J by 8 bases, with 10 bases between the two germline ends. The CDR3 covers 12 residues.

The count of this clonotype is one. The conserved phenylalanine or tryptophan normally closing the CDR3 is absent here, so this likely arose from a read error. This chain uses TRBV4-2 with TRBJ2-5, with 9 bases identical to TRBD2. Germline V gives CDR1 LGHNA, CDR2 YNFKEQ. The CDR3 is 16 residues long. Here the CDR3 reads CTSSQHWGLAVETQYL. The CDR3 region has the DNA TGTACCAGCAGCCAACATTGGGGACTAGCCGTAGAGACCCAGTACTTA.

This clonotype was observed a few times. This chain connects TRBV2 to TRBJ2-7; no firm D call. Per the germline V gene, CDR1 is SNHLY and CDR2 is FYNNEI. Trimming shortened V by 6 bases and J by 6 bases, and 15 bases separated the two germline ends. The CDR3 is 13 residues long. The CDR3 DNA is TGTGCCAGCAGAGTGGAAGGGTCCGGCGAGCAGTACTTC. Residues: CASRVEGSGEQYF. Supplemented by reference TRBV2 and TRBJ2-7, the full variable domain reads EPEVTQTPSHQVTQMGQEVILRCVPISNHLYFYWYRQILGQKVEFLVSFYNNEISEKSEIFDDQFSVERPDGSNFTLKIRSTKLEDSAMYFCASRVEGSGEQYFGPGTRLTVT.

There are many counts of this clonotype. The V and J genes are TRBV5-1 and TRBJ2-7, with D possibly being TRBD1 (6 bases). The V and J ends lost 6 bases and 2 bases respectively, with 12 bases between them. The CDR3 sequence is 13 residues long. CDR1 and CDR2 from the germline V gene are SGHRS and YFSETQ. The CDR3 protein is CASKRDTTYEQYF. The CDR3 DNA sequence: TGCGCCAGCAAAAGGGACACCACCTACGAGCAGTACTTC.

This clonotype appeared many times. The chain is built from TRBV29-1 and TRBJ2-2; TRBD2 is a possible D gene (6 bases). Germline V CDR1 and CDR2: SQVTM, ANQGSEA. V lost 7 bases, J lost 3 bases, and 21 bases lay in between. This CDR3 spans 16 amino acids. This CDR3 reads CSDFYTEGPHTGELFF. CDR3 nucleotide sequence: TGCAGCGACTTCTATACGGAGGGCCCCCACACCGGGGAGCTGTTTTTT.

To note about this clonotype: The junction departs from the called germline gene at one end, perhaps through a read error. This rearrangement joins TRBV29-1 to TRBJ2-1; 7 nucleotides agree with TRBD1. CDR1 and CDR2 (germline): SQVTM, ANQGSEA. The CDR3 sequence is 13 residues long. The chain's CDR3 is CSGGQAAYNEQSF. The CDR3 nucleotides read TGCAGCGGAGGACAGGCCGCATATAATGAGCAGTCCTTC.

A remark on this clonotype: One end of the junction does not line up with germline, which may come from a read error. This sequence joins TRBV29-1 and TRBJ2-3; D is ambiguous. CDR3 length equals 15 residues. From germline, CDR1 is SQVTM and CDR2 ANQGSEA. CDR3 bases: TGCAGCGTGGATTATAATGGGTCTGGCACAGATATGCAGTATTTT. The encoded protein is CSVDYNGSGTDMQYF.

The genes are TRBV12-3 or TRBV12-4 and TRBJ2-3, with unresolved D. The CDR3 is 14 residues long. The CDR3 nucleotides are TGTTCCGGCAGTTTAGGGCAGGGCACAGATACGCAGTATTTT. Residues: CSGSLGQGTDTQYF.

The gene calls are TRBV6-2 or TRBV6-3 and TRBJ2-1, with 7 bases that match TRBD2. CDR3 length equals 15 residues. Looked up from germline, CDR1 is MNHEY and CDR2 is SVGEGT. Germline trimming cut 2 bases from V and 9 bases from J; bases unmatched to any gene: 10. CDR3 residues: CASSYGGRAHSEQFF. In DNA form, the CDR3 reads TGTGCCAGCAGTTACGGAGGGAGGGCCCACAGTGAGCAGTTCTTC.

This clonotype was counted only a few times. The chain links TRBV9 to TRBJ1-2; TRBD1 matches 7 bases. J was trimmed by 4 bases and V by 0 bases; bases with no gene match: 9. Germline V lookup: CDR1 SGDLS, CDR2 YYNGEE. The CDR3 contains 16 residues. CDR3 in amino acids: CASSVGATGEGYGYTF. CDR3 coding DNA: TGTGCCAGCAGCGTAGGGGCCACAGGGGAAGGCTATGGCTACACCTTC.

The gene calls are TRBV6-1 and TRBJ2-3; D is perhaps TRBD2 (7 bases). Germline V CDR1 and CDR2: MNHNS, SASEGT. Deletions cut 3 bases from V and 2 bases from J, with 15 bases between. This CDR3 contains 16 residues. This CDR3 reads CASSDRGAVNTDTQYF. The CDR3 DNA reads TGTGCCAGCAGTGACCGGGGGGCGGTTAACACAGATACGCAGTATTTT.